This T cell receptor beta chain was captured in a study of tumor-infiltrating T cells and Merkel cell polyomavirus. At the level of the study: The study examined CD8+ T cells specific for the Merkel cell polyomavirus KLL epitope.

Of note for this clone: The junction departs from germline at one end; a sequencing error may be responsible.

CDR1 and CDR2 (germline): KGHSH, LQKENI. This CDR3 region has 14 residues. Every patient's tumor was robustly positive for Merkel cell polyomavirus Large T antigen on immunohistochemistry. Profiled with immunoSEQ multiplex PCR; TCRdb holds only in-frame clones, not every one. This sample has about 3,000 clones, with just under 85% found just once. The gene calls are TRBV18 and TRBJ2-5, with 10 bases fitting TRBD1. Sequencing was performed on tumor tissue. The clonotype originates from a man aged 45-65 years with Merkel cell carcinoma. CDR3 coding DNA: TGTGCCAACTCACGACAGGGGGCGGAAGAGACCCAGTACTTC. This sequence encodes CANSRQGAEETQYF.